The text below deals with one T cell receptor (beta chain). Its antigen is as yet unknown. One end of the junction does not line up with germline, which may come from a read error. RNA was extracted from bulk tissue without any cell sorting. Distant lung tissue was collected more than 3 cm away from the tumor edge. Between August and November 2014, newly diagnosed, chemotherapy-naive lung cancer patients underwent thoracic surgery in China. Three rounds of nested PCR, following a modified ARM-PCR protocol, produced the TCRbeta library. TCRdb re-derived calls from the multiplex PCR reads in MiXCR, one entry per CDR3 protein. This table holds nearly 50,000 distinct CDR3 sequences, 64% found once. This record belongs to a study of tumor and adjacent non-tumor tissue in lung cancer. Looking at the study overall: Stage I to III disease affected 10 men and about 5 women aged about 31 to 85. Overall study results and limits: Tumor TCR diversity, when higher, was linked to shorter survival. Tumor tissue had significantly higher TCR diversity than normal lung.

This CDR3 is built from 13 residues. Per germline, CDR1 SGHRS and CDR2 YFSETQ. Input material: distant non-tumor lung tissue. This chain joins TRBV5-1 and TRBJ2-7; D is uncertain. The sequence came from a woman aged 70-85 years with non-small cell lung cancer. CDR3 amino acids: CANSLGGSYEQYF. The DNA of the CDR3 is TGCGCCAACAGCTTGGGTGGTTCCTACGAGCAGTACTTC.